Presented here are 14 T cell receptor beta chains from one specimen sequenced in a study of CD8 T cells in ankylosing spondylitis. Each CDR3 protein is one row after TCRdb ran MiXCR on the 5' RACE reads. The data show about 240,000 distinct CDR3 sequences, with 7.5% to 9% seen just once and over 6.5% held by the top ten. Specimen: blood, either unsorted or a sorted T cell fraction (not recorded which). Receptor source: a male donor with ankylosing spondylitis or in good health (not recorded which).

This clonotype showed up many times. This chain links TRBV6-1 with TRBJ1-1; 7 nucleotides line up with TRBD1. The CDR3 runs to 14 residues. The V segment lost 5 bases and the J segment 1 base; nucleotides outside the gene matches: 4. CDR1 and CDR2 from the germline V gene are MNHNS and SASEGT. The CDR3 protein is CASSKNRGNTEAFF. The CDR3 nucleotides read TGTGCCAGCAGTAAAAACAGGGGGAACACTGAAGCTTTCTTT.

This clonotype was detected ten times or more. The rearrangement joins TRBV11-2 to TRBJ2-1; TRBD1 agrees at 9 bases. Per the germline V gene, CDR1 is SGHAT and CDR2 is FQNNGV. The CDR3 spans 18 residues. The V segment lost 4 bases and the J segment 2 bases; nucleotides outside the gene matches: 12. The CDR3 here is CASSSRQGVRGTYNEQFF. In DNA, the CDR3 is TGTGCCAGCAGCTCCAGACAGGGGGTGAGAGGGACCTACAATGAGCAGTTCTTC.

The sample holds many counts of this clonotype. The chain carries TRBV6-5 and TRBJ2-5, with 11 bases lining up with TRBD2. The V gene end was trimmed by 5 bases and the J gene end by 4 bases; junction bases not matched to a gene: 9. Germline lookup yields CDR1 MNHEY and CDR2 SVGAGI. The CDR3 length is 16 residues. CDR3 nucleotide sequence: TGTGCCAGCAGTCACCGGACTAGCGGGTTTACAGAGACCCAGTACTTC. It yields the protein CASSHRTSGFTETQYF.

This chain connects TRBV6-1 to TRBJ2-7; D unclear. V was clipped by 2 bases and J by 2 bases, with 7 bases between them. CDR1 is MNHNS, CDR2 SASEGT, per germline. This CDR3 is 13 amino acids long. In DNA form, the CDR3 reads TGTGCCAGCAGTGAATTTCTGGCCTACGAGCAGTACTTC. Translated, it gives CASSEFLAYEQYF.

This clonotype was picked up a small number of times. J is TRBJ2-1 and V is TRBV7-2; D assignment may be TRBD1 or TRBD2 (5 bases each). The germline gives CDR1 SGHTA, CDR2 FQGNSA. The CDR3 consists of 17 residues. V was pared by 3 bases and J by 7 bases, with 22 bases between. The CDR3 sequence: CASSFSSSGTERNEQFF. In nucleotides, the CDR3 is TGTGCCAGCAGCTTTTCCAGTTCCGGGACGGAAAGAAATGAGCAGTTCTTC.

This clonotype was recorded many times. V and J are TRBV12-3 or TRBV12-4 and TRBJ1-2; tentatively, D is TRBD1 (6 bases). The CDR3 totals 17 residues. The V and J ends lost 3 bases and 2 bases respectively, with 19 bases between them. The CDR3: CASSLVLNGGPNYGYTF. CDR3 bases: TGTGCCAGCAGTTTGGTCCTTAACGGGGGGCCGAACTATGGCTACACCTTC.

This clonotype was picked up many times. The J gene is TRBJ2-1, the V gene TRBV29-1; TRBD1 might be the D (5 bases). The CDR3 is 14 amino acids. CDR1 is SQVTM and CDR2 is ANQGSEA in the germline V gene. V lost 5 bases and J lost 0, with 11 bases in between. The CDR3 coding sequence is TGCAGCGTTTTGGACACGACCTCCTACAATGAGCAGTTCTTC. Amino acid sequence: CSVLDTTSYNEQFF.

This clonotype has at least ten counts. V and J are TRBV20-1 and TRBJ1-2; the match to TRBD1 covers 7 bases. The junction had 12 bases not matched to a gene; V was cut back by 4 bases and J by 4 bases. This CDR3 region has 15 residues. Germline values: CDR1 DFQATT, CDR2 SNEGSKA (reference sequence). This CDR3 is CSANTLGQAIYGYTF. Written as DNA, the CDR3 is TGCAGTGCTAACACACTTGGACAGGCGATCTATGGCTACACCTTC.

The DNA for the CDR3 is TGTGCCAGCAGTAAAGGAGGCAGCTACGAGCAGTACTTC. The encoded protein is CASSKGGSYEQYF. V usage is TRBV7-3 and J usage is TRBJ2-7; D possibly corresponds to TRBD2 (5 bases). The CDR3 loop spans 13 amino acids. V lost 6 bases and J lost 3, with 12 bases in between. Germline lookup yields CDR1 SGHTA and CDR2 FQGTGA.

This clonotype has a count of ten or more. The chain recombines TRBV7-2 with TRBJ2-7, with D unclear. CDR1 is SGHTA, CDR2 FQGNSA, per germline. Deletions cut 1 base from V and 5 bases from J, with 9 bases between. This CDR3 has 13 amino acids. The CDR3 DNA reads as TGTGCCAGCAGCTTAGTCCCACTGGACGAGCAGTACTTC. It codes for CASSLVPLDEQYF. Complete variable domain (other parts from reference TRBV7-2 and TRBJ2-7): GAGVSQSPSNKVTEKGKDVELRCDPISGHTALYWYRQSLGQGLEFLIYFQGNSAPDKSGLPSDRFSAERTGGSVSTLTIQRTQQEDSAVYLCASSLVPLDEQYFGPGTRLTVT.

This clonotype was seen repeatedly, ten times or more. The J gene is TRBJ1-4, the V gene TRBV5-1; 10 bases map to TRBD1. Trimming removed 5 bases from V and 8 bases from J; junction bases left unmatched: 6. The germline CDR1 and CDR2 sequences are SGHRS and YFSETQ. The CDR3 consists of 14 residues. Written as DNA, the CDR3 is TGCGCCAGCAGTTTGACAGGGGGCGAAGAAAAACTGTTTTTT. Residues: CASSLTGGEEKLFF.

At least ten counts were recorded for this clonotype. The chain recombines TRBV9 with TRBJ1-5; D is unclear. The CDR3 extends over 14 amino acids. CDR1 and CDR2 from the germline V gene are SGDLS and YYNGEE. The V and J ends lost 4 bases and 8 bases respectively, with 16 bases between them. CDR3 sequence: CASSPGRGREPQHF. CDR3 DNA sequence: TGTGCCAGCAGCCCCGGGCGCGGAAGGGAGCCCCAGCATTTT.

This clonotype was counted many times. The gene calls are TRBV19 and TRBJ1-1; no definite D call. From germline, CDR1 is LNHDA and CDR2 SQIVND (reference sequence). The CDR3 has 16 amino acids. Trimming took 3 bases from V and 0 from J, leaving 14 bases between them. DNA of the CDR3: TGTGCCAGTAGTATGGGGAGTCAGTTCATGAACACTGAAGCTTTCTTT. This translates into CASSMGSQFMNTEAFF. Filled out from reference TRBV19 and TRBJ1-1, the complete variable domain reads DGGITQSPKYLFRKEGQNVTLSCEQNLNHDAMYWYRQDPGQGLRLIYYSQIVNDFQKGDIAEGYSVSREKKESFPLTVTSAQKNPTAFYLCASSMGSQFMNTEAFFGQGTRLTVV.

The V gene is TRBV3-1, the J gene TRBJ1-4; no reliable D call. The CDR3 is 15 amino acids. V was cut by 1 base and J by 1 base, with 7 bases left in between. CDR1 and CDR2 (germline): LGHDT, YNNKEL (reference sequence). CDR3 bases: TGTGCCAGCAGCCAAGGGTCTAGAACTAATGAAAAACTGTTTTTT. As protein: CASSQGSRTNEKLFF.